This T cell receptor beta chain was recovered during a study of cytomegalovirus exposure and HLA in healthy donors. Study at large: Of the donors genotyped, 398 in all, over 80% fell in the Caucasian-associated ancestry cluster.

Germline V gene data show CDR1 as SGHAT and CDR2 as FQNNGV. The CDR3 sequence is 16 residues long. V trimming: 5 bases; J trimming: 7 bases; junction bases outside the gene matches: 11. Overall study findings and caveats: 87-base-pair reads could not separate some V segments, including TRBV6-2 and TRBV6-3. Sequencing likely caused a cluster of highly shared sequence variants.

About this clone: The antigen remains undetermined.

Primers included in the PCR were 60 Vbeta and 13 Jbeta primers. In the authors' methods: Later, an analysis found around 80 million unique TCR beta chains, and about 10 million of these were shared. Assay used: immunoSEQ multiplex PCR; TCRdb lists only in-frame clones, some missing. For V, J and clone size, that table is used; D and trimming come from the DNA. This table holds more than 200,000 clones, more than 75% found once. The chain is built from TRBV11-2 and TRBJ1-4; TRBD1 matches 9 bases. Sequenced sample: PBMCs. The receptor's source is a man aged 40-55 years in good health and CMV-seropositive. The CDR3: CASSPTGGRVFEKLFF. In DNA, the CDR3 is TGTGCCAGCAGCCCTACAGGGGGCAGGGTTTTTGAAAAACTGTTTTTT.